This record concerns one T cell receptor (beta chain) sequence. This specimen belongs to a study of blood T cell repertoires in COVID-19. Study as a whole: Donors in the United States, Italy and Spain gave samples during acute or convalescent COVID-19. In each case, the material was cDNA or gDNA derived from T cells, B-cell-depleted T cells, or PBMCs.

The V gene's germline CDR1 is SGHTA and CDR2 FQGNSA. V was shortened by 1 base and J by 2 bases, with 19 bases between the two germline ends. CDR3 length: 18 residues. Original processing notes: Estimation of nucleated cell counts relied on the amplification of reference gene primers. Here immunoSEQ multiplex PCR was the method, and the copy in TCRdb shows in-frame clones only, minus some. The V and J calls and clone size were taken over from that table, and D and trimming were inferred from the DNA. The profile shows approximately 190,000 clones, about four fifths of them singletons. The J gene is TRBJ2-3, the V gene TRBV7-2; D unclear. The origin of this receptor is a woman between 40 and 55 years old with acute or convalescent COVID-19. The sequencing input was peripheral blood. The chain's CDR3 is CASSLVIVGSSPTDTQYF. For the CDR3, the DNA is TGTGCCAGCAGCTTAGTTATTGTGGGCTCCTCCCCCACAGATACGCAGTATTTT.